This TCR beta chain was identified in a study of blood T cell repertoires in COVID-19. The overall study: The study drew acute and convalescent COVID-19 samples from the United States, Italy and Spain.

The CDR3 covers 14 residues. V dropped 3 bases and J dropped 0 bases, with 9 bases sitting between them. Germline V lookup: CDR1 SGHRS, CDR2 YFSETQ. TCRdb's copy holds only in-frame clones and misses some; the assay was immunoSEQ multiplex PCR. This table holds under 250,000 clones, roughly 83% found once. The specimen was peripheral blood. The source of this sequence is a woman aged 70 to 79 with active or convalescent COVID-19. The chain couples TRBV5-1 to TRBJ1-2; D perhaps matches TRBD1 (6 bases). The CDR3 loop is CASSWTAANYGYTF. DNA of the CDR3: TGCGCCAGCAGCTGGACAGCCGCTAACTATGGCTACACCTTC.